The 29 T cell receptor beta chains below all came from one sample that was sequenced in a study of OX40 agonist ivuxolimab in advanced cancers. The assay was immunoSEQ multiplex PCR, and TCRdb's table has in-frame clones only and misses some. In the table there are around 60,000 clones, 77% of which are singletons. The sample consisted of CD4+ or CD8+ T cells sorted from blood, taken in a trial of the OX40 agonist ivuxolimab. Receptors were obtained from an adult with an advanced solid tumor such as melanoma, head and neck, liver or kidney cancer.

The chain joins TRBV6-6 to TRBJ2-7; 11 bases align to TRBD2. V dropped 4 bases and J dropped 2; count of bases not matched to a gene: 4. The germline gives CDR1 MNHNY, CDR2 SVGAGI (reference sequence). The CDR3 loop spans 15 amino acids. CDR3 sequence: CASSSPGLAAYEQYF. DNA for the CDR3: TGTGCCAGCAGTTCACCGGGACTAGCGGCCTACGAGCAGTACTTC.

The chain employs TRBV6-5 and TRBJ1-2; possibly TRBD1 for D (5 bases). This CDR3 contains 13 residues. The V end lost 8 bases, the J end lost 7 bases, and 17 bases lay between the germline ends. Germline CDR1 is MNHEY and CDR2 is SVGAGI. As DNA, the CDR3 is TGTGCCAGCCTAGGGACGGTCCTGGGTGGCTACACCTTC. It codes for CASLGTVLGGYTF.

This chain connects TRBV10-2 to TRBJ1-1, with TRBD1 as a possible D gene (6 bases). The CDR3 runs 15 residues. V dropped 5 bases and J dropped 1 base, with 14 bases sitting between them. Germline V CDR1 and CDR2: WSHSY, SAAADI. The CDR3 region is CASSNRQVQNTEAFF. For the CDR3, the DNA is TGCGCCAGCAGTAACCGACAGGTCCAGAACACTGAAGCTTTCTTT.

V usage is TRBV11-2 and J usage is TRBJ2-7, with D tentatively TRBD2 (6 bases). V was shortened by 0 bases and J by 6 bases, with 18 bases between the two germline ends. CDR1 is SGHAT, CDR2 FQNNGV, per germline. CDR3 length: 16 residues. The CDR3 sequence is CASSLDQGRTRGEQYF. CDR3 sequence (DNA): TGTGCCAGCAGCTTAGATCAAGGGAGGACTCGGGGCGAGCAGTACTTC.

The chain uses TRBV7-2 and TRBJ2-3; the D gene is possibly TRBD2 (6 bases). This CDR3 region has 15 residues. V was trimmed by 5 bases and J by 2 bases, leaving 14 bases between them. Germline V gene data show CDR1 as SGHTA and CDR2 as FQGNSA. The CDR3 sequence is CASSRMGGNTDTQYF. DNA of the CDR3: TGTGCCAGCAGCCGTATGGGCGGGAACACAGATACGCAGTATTTT.

The chain couples TRBV13 to TRBJ2-5; D is tentatively TRBD1 or TRBD2 (5 bases each). CDR1 and CDR2 (germline): PRHDT, FYEKMQ (reference sequence). Trimming stripped 5 bases from V and 4 bases from J, with 14 bases between. This CDR3 comprises 14 residues. In DNA, the CDR3 is TGTGCCAGCAGCCAAGGGAAGGGACGAGAGACCCAGTACTTC. Its translation: CASSQGKGRETQYF. Supplemented by reference TRBV13 and TRBJ2-5, the full variable domain reads AAGVIQSPRHLIKEKRETATLKCYPIPRHDTVYWYQQGPGQDPQFLISFYEKMQSDKGSIPDRFSAQQFSDYHSELNMSSLELGDSALYFCASSQGKGRETQYFGPGTRLLVL.

The V gene is TRBV2, the J gene TRBJ2-5, with 12 bases fitting TRBD2. The CDR3 is made up of 17 amino acids. Germline CDR1 reads SNHLY; CDR2 reads FYNNEI. J lost 3 bases, V lost 6 bases, and 11 bases had no gene match. CDR3 loop: CASRVTSGGALEETQYF. The CDR3 nucleotides read TGTGCCAGCAGGGTGACTAGCGGGGGAGCGCTTGAAGAGACCCAGTACTTC.

The rearrangement joins TRBV6-6 to TRBJ1-2; D gene ambiguous. This CDR3 spans 13 amino acids. V lost 0 bases, J lost 4 bases, and 6 bases lay in between. CDR1 and CDR2 (germline): MNHNY, SVGAGI (reference sequence). This CDR3 reads CASSYSGVYGYTF. As DNA, the CDR3 is TGTGCCAGCAGTTACTCGGGCGTCTATGGCTACACCTTC.

This sequence joins TRBV6-1 and TRBJ2-7; D gene unclear. The V end was cut by 6 bases, the J end by 2 bases, with 11 bases between. Germline V lookup: CDR1 MNHNS, CDR2 SASEGT. The CDR3 runs to 13 residues. The CDR3 is CASSIGNTYEQYF. CDR3 in DNA: TGTGCCAGCAGCATAGGGAACACCTACGAGCAGTACTTC.

This clone was found once. The gene calls are TRBV6-5 and TRBJ1-6; 7 bases align to TRBD1. The CDR3 has 14 amino acids. V trimming: 3 bases; J trimming: 7 bases; junction bases outside the gene matches: 3. CDR1 MNHEY and CDR2 SVGAGI come from the germline V gene. CDR3 DNA sequence: TGTGCCAGCAGTTATCGGGACAGAAATTCACCCCTCCACTTT. Residues: CASSYRDRNSPLHF.

The V and J genes are TRBV6-6 and TRBJ2-1; the match to TRBD2 covers 11 bases. The CDR3 totals 16 residues. The V gene's germline CDR1 is MNHNY and CDR2 SVGAGI (reference sequence). After removal of 8 bases from V and 2 bases from J, the junction contained 8 bases not matched to a gene. CDR3 protein: CASVSGREGPYNEQFF. The CDR3 nucleotides read TGTGCCAGCGTTAGCGGGAGGGAAGGTCCCTACAATGAGCAGTTCTTC.

The gene calls are TRBV18 and TRBJ2-2, with TRBD1 matching 8 bases. Germline assignment: CDR1 KGHSH and CDR2 LQKENI. J lost 4 bases, V lost 2 bases, and 0 bases had no gene match. The CDR3 contains 14 residues. The CDR3 loop reads CASSPTGGTGELFF. The CDR3, as DNA: TGTGCCAGCTCACCAACAGGGGGCACCGGGGAGCTGTTTTTT.

The V and J genes are TRBV10-3 and TRBJ1-3; no definite D call. Germline V gene lookup returns CDR1 ENHRY and CDR2 SYGVKD. CDR3 length equals 12 residues. Trimming took off 0 bases at V and 4 bases at J, with 1 base between the two ends. CDR3 DNA: TGTGCCATCAGTGAGTCCGGAAACACCATATATTTT. Translated, it gives CAISESGNTIYF.

The rearrangement uses TRBV6-5 and TRBJ2-1; possibly TRBD1 for D (6 bases). Trimming removed 2 bases from V and 7 bases from J, with 9 bases in between. The CDR3 loop spans 13 amino acids. Germline CDR1 reads MNHEY; CDR2 reads SVGAGI. The CDR3 region has the DNA TGTGCCAGCAGTTACGGCAGGGGAAATGAGCAGTTCTTC. This encodes CASSYGRGNEQFF.

This rearrangement joins TRBV5-1 to TRBJ1-2, with 9 nucleotides matching TRBD1. Germline-derived CDR1 and CDR2 are SGHRS and YFSETQ. Trimming at V came to 4 bases and at J to 1 base, leaving 5 bases not matched to a gene. The CDR3 consists of 15 residues. The CDR3 sequence is CASSPGDRDNYGYTF. DNA for the CDR3: TGCGCCAGCAGCCCGGGGGACAGGGATAACTATGGCTACACCTTC. Drawing the rest from reference TRBV5-1 and TRBJ1-2, the complete variable domain is KAGVTQTPRYLIKTRGQQVTLSCSPISGHRSVSWYQQTPGQGLQFLFEYFSETQRNKGNFPGRFSGRQFSNSRSEMNVSTLELGDSALYLCASSPGDRDNYGYTFGSGTRLTVV.

CDR3 nucleotide sequence: TGTGCCTGGAGTCCAAACAGGGGACTCTCCTACGAGCAGTACTTC. Translated: CAWSPNRGLSYEQYF. The genes are TRBV30 and TRBJ2-7; a possible D gene is TRBD1 (7 bases). There are 15 residues in the CDR3. The germline V gene has CDR1 GTSNPN and CDR2 SVGIG (reference sequence). V was shortened by 2 bases and J by 0 bases, with 14 bases between the two germline ends.

Comments on this clone: At one boundary the junction diverges from the germline segment, which might be a read error. Additional DNA sequences in this sample encode the identical CDR3. The J gene is TRBJ2-5, the V gene TRBV29-1; 7 bases align to TRBD2. The length of the CDR3 is 13 residues. The germline gives CDR1 SQVTM, CDR2 ANQGSEA. CDR3 bases: TGTAGCGTTGATGCGGGGAGGGGAGAGACCCAGTACTTC. This sequence encodes CSVDAGRGETQYF.

The chain combines TRBV4-1 with TRBJ1-2, with D maybe TRBD1 (5 bases). This CDR3 is built from 13 residues. Germline lookup yields CDR1 MGHRA and CDR2 YSYEKL. V shed 2 bases and J shed 7 bases, with 11 bases lying between them. The CDR3 bases are TGCGCCAGCAGCCAAATGGGGGTCATTGGCTACACCTTC. The encoded protein is CASSQMGVIGYTF.

The chain recombines TRBV18 with TRBJ1-4; 9 bases are shared with TRBD1. The CDR3 has 14 residues. Germline CDR1 is KGHSH and CDR2 is LQKENI. With 7 bases clipped from V and 6 bases from J, the junction kept 6 bases outside the gene matches. The DNA for the CDR3 is TGTGCCAGCTTCGACAGGGGGAAAGATGAAAAACTGTTTTTT. Translation gives CASFDRGKDEKLFF.

This clone has a handful of counts. The rearrangement uses TRBV27 and TRBJ1-1; TRBD1 aligns across 8 bases. Germline loops: CDR1 MNHEY, CDR2 SMNVEV (reference sequence). There are 15 residues in the CDR3. Losses at the gene ends were 4 bases for V and 3 bases for J; bases not matched to a gene: 7. CDR3 DNA sequence: TGTGCCAGCAGTTCCCAAGACAGGGGCCACACTGAAGCTTTCTTT. Translating gives CASSSQDRGHTEAFF.

The chain couples TRBV6-5 to TRBJ1-6, with D maybe TRBD1 (5 bases). The CDR3 consists of 16 residues. Germline CDR1 is MNHEY and CDR2 is SVGAGI. Trimming removed 0 bases at V and 9 bases at J, with 15 bases between. The CDR3 reads CASSYSTAGHGSPLHF. The CDR3 DNA is TGTGCCAGCAGTTACTCGACTGCGGGGCATGGTTCACCCCTCCACTTT.

This clone appeared once. The chain employs TRBV4-1 and TRBJ1-3; TRBD1 matches 7 bases. The CDR3 contains 15 residues. The ends lost 0 bases at V and 5 bases at J; junction bases unmatched: 4. Looked up from germline, CDR1 is MGHRA and CDR2 is YSYEKL. DNA for the CDR3: TGCGCCAGCAGCCAAGAGGGACAGAGTCGAAACACCATATATTTT. It specifies CASSQEGQSRNTIYF.

The V call is TRBV6-5, the J call TRBJ2-2; D gene uncertain. The CDR3 loop spans 14 amino acids. Germline V gene data show CDR1 as MNHEY and CDR2 as SVGAGI. The V end lost 7 bases, the J end lost 1 base, and 10 bases lay between the germline ends. The CDR3 nucleotides are TGTGCCAGCACTCGAACGGAGAACACCGGGGAGCTGTTTTTT. Translating it yields CASTRTENTGELFF.

The chain has TRBV7-2 and TRBJ2-1, with a possible D match to TRBD1 (6 bases). Per the germline V gene, CDR1 is SGHTA and CDR2 is FQGNSA. V dropped 5 bases and J dropped 11 bases, with 13 bases sitting between them. The CDR3 length is 12 residues. DNA for the CDR3: TGTGCCAGCAGCGACGACAGGCGTCAGCAGTTCTTC. As protein: CASSDDRRQQFF.

The chain joins TRBV10-3 to TRBJ1-1; 9 positions agree with TRBD1. J lost 1 base, V lost 5 bases, and 5 bases had no gene match. Germline CDR1 and CDR2: ENHRY and SYGVKD. The CDR3 has 15 amino acids. The CDR3 DNA reads as TGTGCCATCAGTCGGGACAGGGAGAAGAACACTGAAGCTTTCTTT. Its translation is CAISRDREKNTEAFF.

The rearrangement links TRBV4-2 to TRBJ2-3; TRBD2 might be the D (5 bases). The CDR3 contains 14 residues. The germline CDR1 and CDR2 sequences are LGHNA and YNFKEQ. V lost 4 bases and J 2 bases, leaving 10 bases between the germline ends. The CDR3 loop reads CASSLGDYTDTQYF. DNA of the CDR3: TGTGCCAGCAGCCTTGGCGACTACACAGATACGCAGTATTTT.

The chain joins TRBV5-1 to TRBJ2-3; D is tentatively TRBD1 or TRBD2 (5 bases each). V was pared by 4 bases and J by 1 base, with 16 bases between. Germline lookup yields CDR1 SGHRS and CDR2 YFSETQ. The length of the CDR3 is 16 residues. In DNA form, the CDR3 reads TGCGCCAGCAGCGTAGACCCGGGACGGGGCACAGATACGCAGTATTTT. This sequence encodes CASSVDPGRGTDTQYF.

The rearrangement links TRBV4-1 to TRBJ1-6; maybe TRBD1 (6 bases). V was shortened by 4 bases and J by 10 bases, with 17 bases between the two germline ends. Germline V CDR1 and CDR2: MGHRA, YSYEKL. This CDR3 is built from 15 residues. The CDR3 region has the DNA TGCGCCAGCAGCCCCGTACAGGGCGTTGGGTCACCCCTCCACTTT. Its protein is CASSPVQGVGSPLHF.

The chain couples TRBV7-3 to TRBJ1-3; D perhaps matches TRBD1 (6 bases). The germline V and J ends were trimmed by 2 bases and 4 bases, with 18 bases remaining between them. Per germline, CDR1 SGHTA and CDR2 FQGTGA. The CDR3 has 17 amino acids. In DNA form, the CDR3 reads TGTGCCAGCAGCTTAGTAGGTGGGGGCCGAAGCGGAAACACCATATATTTT. It translates to CASSLVGGGRSGNTIYF.